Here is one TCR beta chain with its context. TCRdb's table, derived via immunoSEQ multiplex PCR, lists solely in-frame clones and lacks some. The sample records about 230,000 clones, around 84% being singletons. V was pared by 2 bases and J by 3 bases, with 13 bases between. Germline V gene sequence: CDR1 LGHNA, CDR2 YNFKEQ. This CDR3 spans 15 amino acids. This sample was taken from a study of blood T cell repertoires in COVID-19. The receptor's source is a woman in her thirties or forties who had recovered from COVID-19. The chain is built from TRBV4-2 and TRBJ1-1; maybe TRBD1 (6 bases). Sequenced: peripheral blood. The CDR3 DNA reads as TGTGCCAGCAGCCAACCAGGGGTATCTGACACTGAAGCTTTCTTT. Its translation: CASSQPGVSDTEAFF.